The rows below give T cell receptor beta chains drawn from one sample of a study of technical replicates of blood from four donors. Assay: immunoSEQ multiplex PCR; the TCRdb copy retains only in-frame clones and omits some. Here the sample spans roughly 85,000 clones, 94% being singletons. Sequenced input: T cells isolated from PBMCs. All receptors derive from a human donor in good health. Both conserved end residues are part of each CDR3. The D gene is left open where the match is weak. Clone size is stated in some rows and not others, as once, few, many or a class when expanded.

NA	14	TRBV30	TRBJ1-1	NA	TGTGCCTGGAGCGTAGGCAGGTTAGGCACGGGGGCTTTCTTT	CAWSVGRLGTGAFF
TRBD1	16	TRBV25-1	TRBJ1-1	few	TGTGCCAGCAGTGAGCCCTCATGGACAGGGAACACTGAAGCTTTCTTT	CASSEPSWTGNTEAFF
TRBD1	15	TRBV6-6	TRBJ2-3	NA	TGTGCCAGCAGTTACCTCAACAGGGGGCCAGATACGCAGTATTTT	CASSYLNRGPDTQYF
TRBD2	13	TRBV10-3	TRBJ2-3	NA	TGTGCCTCCCTAGCGGGAGTCTCAGATACGCAGTATTTT	CASLAGVSDTQYF
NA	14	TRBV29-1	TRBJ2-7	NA	TGCAGCGTCGCGACTAGTTCAGGAGACTACGAGCAGTACTTC	CSVATSSGDYEQYF
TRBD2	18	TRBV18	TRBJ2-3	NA	TGTGCCAGCTCACCCCTTGGACTAGCGGGCAGTTCCACAGATACGCAGTATTTT	CASSPLGLAGSSTDTQYF
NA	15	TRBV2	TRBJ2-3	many	TGTGCCAGCAGTGAAACAGGCATCGACACAGATACGCAGTATTTT	CASSETGIDTDTQYF
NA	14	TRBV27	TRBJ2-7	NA	TGTGCCAGCAGTTTAAGAGGAAACTCCTACGAGCAGTACTTC	CASSLRGNSYEQYF
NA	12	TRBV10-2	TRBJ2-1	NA	TGCGCCAGTCGAATGGGGAGCGATGAGCAGTTCTTC	CASRMGSDEQFF
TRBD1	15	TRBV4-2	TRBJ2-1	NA	TGTGCCAGCAGCCAATCCATGGGACAGGGGAATGAGCAGTTCTTC	CASSQSMGQGNEQFF
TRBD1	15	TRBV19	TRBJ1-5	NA	TGTGCCAGTAGCGGACAGGAATTGTCCTATCAGCCCCAGCATTTT	CASSGQELSYQPQHF
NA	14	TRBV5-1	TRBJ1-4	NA	TGCGCCAGCAGCTTGGACAGGGTTCACGAAAAACTGTTTTTT	CASSLDRVHEKLFF
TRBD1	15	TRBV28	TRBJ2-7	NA	TGTGCCAGCAGAATCACCGGGACAGGGAGATACGAGCAGTACTTC	CASRITGTGRYEQYF
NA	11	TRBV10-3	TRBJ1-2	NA	TGTGCCATCAGTGTCAGCTATGGCTACACCTTC	CAISVSYGYTF
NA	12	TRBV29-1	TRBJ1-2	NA	TGCAGCGGGATTGACAACAACTATGGCTACACCTTC	CSGIDNNYGYTF
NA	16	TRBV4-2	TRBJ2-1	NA	TGTGCCAGCAGCCAAGACTGGAGCGGTTCCTACAATGAGCAGTTCTTC	CASSQDWSGSYNEQFF
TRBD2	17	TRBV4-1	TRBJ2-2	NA	TGCGCCAGCAGCCAAACTAGCGGGGGGTGGAACACCGGGGAGCTGTTTTTT	CASSQTSGGWNTGELFF
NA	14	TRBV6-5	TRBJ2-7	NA	TGTGCCAGCAGTTACTCACAGGAATCTTACGAGCAGTACTTC	CASSYSQESYEQYF
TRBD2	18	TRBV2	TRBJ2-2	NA	TGTGCCAGCAGTGAGGCTAGCGGGGGGTTCTTAAACACCGGGGAGCTGTTTTTT	CASSEASGGFLNTGELFF
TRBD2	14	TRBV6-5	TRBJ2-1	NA	TGTGCCAGCAGTAGACTAGCGGGGGGAAATGAGCAGTTCTTC	CASSRLAGGNEQFF
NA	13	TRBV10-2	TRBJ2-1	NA	TGCGCCAGCAGTGGGACTTGGGGTCCTGAGCAGTTCTTC	CASSGTWGPEQFF
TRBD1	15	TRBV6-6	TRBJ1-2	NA	TGTGCCAGCAGTTACGAAGGGGGCGCCGCGTTGGGCTACACCTTC	CASSYEGGAALGYTF
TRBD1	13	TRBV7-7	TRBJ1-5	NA	TGTGCCAGCAGCCTCAGGGGGGACAGGTACCAGCATTTT	CASSLRGDRYQHF
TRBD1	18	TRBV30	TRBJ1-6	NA	TGTGCCTGGAGTACCGCCAGGGGGGTGAGCTCCTATAATTCACCCCTCCACTTT	CAWSTARGVSSYNSPLHF
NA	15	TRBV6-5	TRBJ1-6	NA	TGTGCCAGCAGTTACTCGTCAGGGATTAATTCACCCCTCCACTTT	CASSYSSGINSPLHF
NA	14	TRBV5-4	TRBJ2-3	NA	TGTGCCAGCAGCTTGGGACTCCGCACAGATACGCAGTATTTT	CASSLGLRTDTQYF
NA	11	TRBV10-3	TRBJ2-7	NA	TGTGCCATCAGCCAAAATTACGAGCAGTACTTC	CAISQNYEQYF
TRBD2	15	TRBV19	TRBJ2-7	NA	TGTGCCAGTAGTCCCCGGACTAGCAGCTCCTACGAGCAGTACTTC	CASSPRTSSSYEQYF
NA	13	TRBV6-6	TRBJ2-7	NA	TGTGCCAGCAGTTACAGGGGCGCCTACGAGCAGTACTTC	CASSYRGAYEQYF
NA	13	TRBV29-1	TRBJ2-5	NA	TGCAGCGTTGAAGAGCCAGGGCAAGAGACCCAGTACTTC	CSVEEPGQETQYF
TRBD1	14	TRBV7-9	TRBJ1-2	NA	TGTGCCAGCAGCTTAGAGGAGGGGGCTCTGAGCAACACCTTC	CASSLEEGALSNTF
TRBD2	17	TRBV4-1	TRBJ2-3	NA	TGCGCCAGCAGCGCGGTTAGTAGGCTAGCGGCTACAGATACGCAGTATTTT	CASSAVSRLAATDTQYF
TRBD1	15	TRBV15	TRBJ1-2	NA	TGTGCCACCACTGAGGACAGGGGAGGGCTCTATGGCTACACCTTC	CATTEDRGGLYGYTF
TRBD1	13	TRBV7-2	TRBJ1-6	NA	TGTGCCAACAAAGGACAGGGGAATTCACCCCTCCACTTT	CANKGQGNSPLHF
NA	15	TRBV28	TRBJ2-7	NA	TGTGCCAGCAGGATGTTCGGGAAAAGGACCTACGAGCAGTACTTC	CASRMFGKRTYEQYF
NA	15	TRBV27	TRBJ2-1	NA	TGTGCCAGCAGTTTTGGGAGCCCGCACTACAATGAGCAGTTCTTC	CASSFGSPHYNEQFF
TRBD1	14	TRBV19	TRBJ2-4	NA	TGTGCCAGTAGTACTCCGACAGGGATGGACATTCAGTACTTC	CASSTPTGMDIQYF
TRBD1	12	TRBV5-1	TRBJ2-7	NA	TGCGCCAGTAAGGACAGGGTAGGCGAGCAGTACTTC	CASKDRVGEQYF
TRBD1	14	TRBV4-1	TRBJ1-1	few	TGCGCCAGCAGCTACCGGGACAGGAACACTGAAGCTTTCTTT	CASSYRDRNTEAFF
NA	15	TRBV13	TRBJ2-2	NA	TGTGCCAGCAGCTTAGGGGGGCGCGGCACCGGGGAGCTGTTTTTT	CASSLGGRGTGELFF
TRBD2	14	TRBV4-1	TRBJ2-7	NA	TGCGCCAGCAGCCTGGCGGGGGGTACCTACGAGCAGTACTTC	CASSLAGGTYEQYF
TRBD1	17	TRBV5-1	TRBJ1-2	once	TGCGCCAGCAGCCCGGGACAGGGGGGTCGAGCTAACTATGGCTACACCTTC	CASSPGQGGRANYGYTF
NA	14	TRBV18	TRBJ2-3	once	TGTGCCAGCTCAGGAGACTCCGGGGCAGATACGCAGTATTTT	CASSGDSGADTQYF
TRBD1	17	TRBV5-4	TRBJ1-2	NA	TGTGCCAGCAGCGCCGGGACAGGGGGCGCGGAAGGCTATGGCTACACCTTC	CASSAGTGGAEGYGYTF
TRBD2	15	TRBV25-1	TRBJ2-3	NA	TGTGCCATCCCCCTTAGCGGGGAGAGCACAGATACGCAGTATTTT	CAIPLSGESTDTQYF
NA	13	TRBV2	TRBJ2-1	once	TGTGCCAGCAGTATCAGGGTTAGCAATGAGCAGTTCTTC	CASSIRVSNEQFF
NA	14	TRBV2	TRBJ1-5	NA	TGTGCCAGCAGTGACTGGACAGAATATCAGCCCCAGCATTTT	CASSDWTEYQPQHF
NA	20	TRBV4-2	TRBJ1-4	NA	TGTGCCAGCAGCCAAGAAGGGACACGTTCGGGCCCTGCAACTAATGAAAAACTGTTTTTT	CASSQEGTRSGPATNEKLFF
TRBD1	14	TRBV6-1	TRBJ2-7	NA	TGTGCCAGCGGCGAACAGGGGCCCACCTACGAGCAGTACTTC	CASGEQGPTYEQYF
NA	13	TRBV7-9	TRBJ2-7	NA	TGTGCCAGCAGCTTAGTATCCGCCTACGAGCAGTACTTC	CASSLVSAYEQYF
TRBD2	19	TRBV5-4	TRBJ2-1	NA	TGTGCCAGCAGCTTGACTAGCGGGGGGCCCGGATTCTCCTACAATGAGCAGTTCTTC	CASSLTSGGPGFSYNEQFF
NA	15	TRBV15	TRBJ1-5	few	TGTGCCACCAGCAGGGTTGGAGGTCGCAATCAGCCCCAGCATTTT	CATSRVGGRNQPQHF
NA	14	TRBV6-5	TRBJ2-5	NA	TGTGCCAGCAGTTACCCCCGGAGCCACGGGGCCCAGTACTTC	CASSYPRSHGAQYF
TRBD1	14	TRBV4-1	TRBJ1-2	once	TGCGCCAGCAGCCAAGTCGGGACAGGAGGCGGCTACACCTTC	CASSQVGTGGGYTF
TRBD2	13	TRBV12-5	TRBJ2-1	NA	TGTGCTAGTGGTCCAATAGCGGGAGGTGACCAGTTCTTC	CASGPIAGGDQFF
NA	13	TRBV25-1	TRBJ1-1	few	TGTGCCAGCAGTTTAGGGGCTAACACTGAAGCTTTCTTT	CASSLGANTEAFF
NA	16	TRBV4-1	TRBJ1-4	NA	TGCGCCAGCAGCGAACAGGGCTGGGGGTCTAATGAAAAACTGTTTTTT	CASSEQGWGSNEKLFF
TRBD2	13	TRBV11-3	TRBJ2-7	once	TGTGCCAGCAGCCCCCTACGGGGGGAGGAGCAGTACTTC	CASSPLRGEEQYF
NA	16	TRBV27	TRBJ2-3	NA	TGTGCCAGCAGTCCGGTGCGGTTTCTACACACAGATACGCAGTATTTT	CASSPVRFLHTDTQYF
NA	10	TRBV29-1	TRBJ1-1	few	TGCAGCGTTGTCAACAGGGAAGCTTTCTTT	CSVVNREAFF